Following are 25 T cell receptor beta chains from one sample sequenced in a study of blood T cell repertoires in COVID-19. Only in-frame clones appear in the TCRdb table, and some are missing; sequencing was by immunoSEQ multiplex PCR. The table lists a few hundred thousand clones, about 82% of them singletons, with around 1.5% in the top ten. Sequenced input: peripheral blood. These receptors came from a woman aged 45-59 years with acute or convalescent COVID-19.

This clone appeared a few times. The chain has TRBV5-1 and TRBJ2-1, with 8 bases lining up with TRBD2. The junction had 6 bases not matched to a gene; V was cut back by 4 bases and J by 3 bases. The CDR3 has 15 amino acids. The germline gives CDR1 SGHRS, CDR2 YFSETQ. CDR3 DNA: TGCGCCAGCAGCATTACTAGCGGAGACTACAATGAGCAGTTCTTC. Its protein product is CASSITSGDYNEQFF.

In its sample, this clone was seen once. The rearrangement joins TRBV28 to TRBJ1-1, with D perhaps matching TRBD1 (6 bases). Trimming stripped 6 bases from V and 6 bases from J, with 23 bases between. CDR3 length: 16 amino acids. Germline V gene data show CDR1 as MDHEN and CDR2 as SYDVKM. The CDR3 spells CASSPTQGSRWAEAFF. Written as DNA, the CDR3 is TGTGCCAGCAGCCCTACCCAGGGGTCCCGTTGGGCTGAAGCTTTCTTT. Full variable domain (remainder filled in from reference TRBV28 and TRBJ1-1): DVKVTQSSRYLVKRTGEKVFLECVQDMDHENMFWYRQDPGLGLRLIYFSYDVKMKEKGDIPEGYSVSREKKERFSLILESASTNQTSMYLCASSPTQGSRWAEAFFGQGTRLTVV.

The rearrangement links TRBV19 to TRBJ2-5, with 10 bases that match TRBD2. The V and J ends lost 7 bases and 4 bases, in that order; junction bases with no gene match: 6. The CDR3 contains 14 residues. Looked up from germline, CDR1 is LNHDA and CDR2 is SQIVND (reference sequence). This CDR3 is CASTPAGGPETQYF. DNA for the CDR3: TGTGCCAGTACCCCAGCGGGAGGGCCAGAGACCCAGTACTTC. Full variable domain (remainder filled in from reference TRBV19 and TRBJ2-5): DGGITQSPKYLFRKEGQNVTLSCEQNLNHDAMYWYRQDPGQGLRLIYYSQIVNDFQKGDIAEGYSVSREKKESFPLTVTSAQKNPTAFYLCASTPAGGPETQYFGPGTRLLVL.

The chain joins TRBV15 to TRBJ1-2, with a possible D match to TRBD1 (5 bases). From germline, CDR1 is LNHNV and CDR2 YYDKDF (reference sequence). The V gene lost 0 bases and the J gene lost 7 bases, with 12 bases spanning the gap. This CDR3 contains 14 residues. CDR3 region: CATSRDRQGFGYTF. The CDR3 nucleotides read TGTGCCACCAGCAGAGATCGCCAGGGCTTTGGCTACACCTTC.

This clone was found a few times. The rearrangement links TRBV5-1 to TRBJ1-5; D gene ambiguous. The CDR3 extends over 15 amino acids. The germline V gene has CDR1 SGHRS and CDR2 YFSETQ. V shed 1 base and J shed 6 bases, with 14 bases lying between them. DNA for the CDR3: TGCGCCAGCAGCTTGACGGGGAGTTCAAGTCAGCCCCAGCATTTT. Its translation is CASSLTGSSSQPQHF.

J is TRBJ2-7 and V is TRBV6-5; 8 nucleotides align to TRBD2. Trimming took 7 bases from V and 9 from J; bases not matched to a gene: 17. The CDR3 is 15 amino acids. Germline-derived CDR1 and CDR2 are MNHEY and SVGAGI. The CDR3 is CASKEVGTSARGQYF. The CDR3 DNA reads as TGTGCCAGCAAGGAAGTCGGGACTAGTGCTAGGGGGCAGTACTTC.

This rearrangement joins TRBV25-1 to TRBJ1-6, with 9 nucleotides matching TRBD1. This CDR3 is built from 15 residues. Losses at the gene ends were 6 bases for V and 9 bases for J; bases not matched to a gene: 9. Germline V lookup: CDR1 MGHDK, CDR2 SYGVNS. This CDR3 is CASRPPGQGFSPLHF. Written as DNA, the CDR3 is TGTGCCAGCAGACCCCCGGGACAGGGATTTTCACCCCTCCACTTT.

The chain's CDR3 is CASTRTSGPNTDTQYF. CDR3 coding DNA: TGCGCCAGCACGAGGACTAGCGGGCCTAATACAGATACGCAGTATTTT. This rearrangement joins TRBV5-1 to TRBJ2-3; TRBD2 agrees at 11 bases. CDR3 length equals 16 residues. Germline-derived CDR1 and CDR2 are SGHRS and YFSETQ. V was clipped by 6 bases and J by 3 bases; unmatched bases: 9.

V is TRBV4-1 and J is TRBJ2-5; D is unclear. This CDR3 contains 13 residues. Germline V gene sequence: CDR1 MGHRA, CDR2 YSYEKL. Trimming removed 5 bases at V and 5 bases at J, with 12 bases between. CDR3 sequence (DNA): TGCGCCAGCAGCTCCCCCGGGTCGGAGACCCAGTACTTC. It is translated as CASSSPGSETQYF.

This chain uses TRBV7-9 with TRBJ1-1, with D tentatively TRBD1 (5 bases). Germline V gives CDR1 SEHNR, CDR2 FQNEAQ (reference sequence). CDR3 length: 15 residues. Trimming removed 5 bases at V and 3 bases at J, with 16 bases between. CDR3 loop: CASSGDSDWDTEAFF. CDR3 coding DNA: TGTGCCAGCAGCGGAGACAGCGATTGGGACACTGAAGCTTTCTTT.

Points on this clone: This sample includes further DNA sequences coding for the same CDR3. The genes are TRBV7-2 and TRBJ2-1, with a possible D match to TRBD2 (6 bases). The length of the CDR3 is 15 residues. Trimming stripped 1 base from V and 9 bases from J, with 16 bases between. Looked up from germline, CDR1 is SGHTA and CDR2 is FQGNSA. CDR3 DNA sequence: TGTGCCAGCAGCTTAGGGAGGGCTGTAGTTCGTGAGCAGTTCTTC. The encoded protein is CASSLGRAVVREQFF.

This chain joins TRBV6-6 and TRBJ1-3; D not certain. Germline CDR1 and CDR2: MNHNY and SVGAGI (reference sequence). The CDR3 runs to 14 residues. The ends were cut back, 6 bases at V and 0 bases at J, with 9 bases in the middle. This CDR3 is CASRYGSSGNTIYF. The CDR3 region has the DNA TGTGCCAGCAGGTACGGGAGCTCTGGAAACACCATATATTTT.

Turning to this clone: The same CDR3 also results from other DNA sequences found in this sample. This chain joins TRBV9 and TRBJ2-3, with 7 bases that match TRBD2. CDR1 is SGDLS, CDR2 YYNGEE, per germline. The CDR3 consists of 15 residues. J was trimmed by 1 base and V by 2 bases; bases with no gene match: 4. CDR3 residues: CASSVPSGGTDTQYF. CDR3 nucleotide sequence: TGTGCCAGCAGCGTCCCTAGCGGCGGCACAGATACGCAGTATTTT.

CDR3 coding DNA: TGTGCCAGCACCCGACAGGGGAAGGACACTGAAGCTTTCTTT. As protein: CASTRQGKDTEAFF. V gene TRBV21-1 combines with J gene TRBJ1-1; the D call TRBD1 from the table was never checked on the DNA. TRBV21-1 is designated a pseudogene. The CDR3 runs to 14 residues.

V and J are TRBV28 and TRBJ2-7; maybe TRBD2 (6 bases). This CDR3 is 12 amino acids long. Germline values: CDR1 MDHEN, CDR2 SYDVKM. Trimming shortened V by 8 bases and J by 5 bases, and 13 bases separated the two germline ends. The CDR3: CASGGSHHEQYF. The DNA for the CDR3 is TGTGCCAGCGGAGGGAGTCACCACGAGCAGTACTTC.

The V call is TRBV6-6, the J call TRBJ2-3; 10 bases map to TRBD2. V shed 7 bases, J shed 3 bases, and the junction held 13 bases outside the gene matches. CDR3 length equals 17 residues. Germline V lookup: CDR1 MNHNY, CDR2 SVGAGI (reference sequence). The CDR3 DNA reads as TGTGCCAGCATTCGATCTCTAGCGGGAGCTGCGACAGATACGCAGTATTTT. Translated: CASIRSLAGAATDTQYF.

The rearrangement joins TRBV7-9 to TRBJ1-1; D is ambiguous. This CDR3 region has 12 residues. CDR1 is SEHNR, CDR2 FQNEAQ, per germline (reference sequence). Trimming took off 1 base at V and 7 bases at J, with 7 bases between the two ends. CDR3 coding DNA: TGTGCCAGCAGCTTAGGGAGTGGTGAAGCTTTCTTT. This translates into CASSLGSGEAFF.

V gene TRBV30 combines with J gene TRBJ1-6; a possible D gene is TRBD1 (6 bases). Germline V gene data show CDR1 as GTSNPN and CDR2 as SVGIG (reference sequence). The CDR3 has 12 residues. The V end was cut by 5 bases, the J end by 10 bases, with 12 bases between. For the CDR3, the DNA is TGTGCCTGGGGGACACCCTCCTCACCCCTCCACTTT. Its protein product is CAWGTPSSPLHF.

V is TRBV5-8 and J is TRBJ2-1; 10 positions match TRBD1. CDR3 length: 14 amino acids. The V segment lost 4 bases and the J segment 7 bases; nucleotides outside the gene matches: 5. Looked up from germline, CDR1 is SGHTS and CDR2 is YDEGEE. The CDR3 region is CASSLGQGWNEQFF. CDR3 in DNA: TGTGCCAGCAGCCTGGGACAGGGGTGGAATGAGCAGTTCTTC.

The V call is TRBV5-5, the J call TRBJ1-5; D perhaps matches TRBD1 (6 bases). The CDR3 is made up of 16 amino acids. V dropped 4 bases and J dropped 3 bases, with 17 bases sitting between them. Looked up from germline, CDR1 is SGHKS and CDR2 is YYEKEE (reference sequence). The CDR3 protein is CASSPQADRNNQPQHF. The DNA of the CDR3 is TGTGCCAGCAGCCCCCAAGCGGACAGAAACAATCAGCCCCAGCATTTT.

The chain is built from TRBV2 and TRBJ1-3; 7 bases map to TRBD1. V shed 6 bases and J 2 bases; nucleotides not matched to a gene: 4. CDR1 and CDR2 from the germline V gene are SNHLY and FYNNEI. This CDR3 has 14 residues. The CDR3: CASRPQGPGNTIYF. As DNA, the CDR3 is TGTGCCAGCAGACCACAGGGGCCTGGAAACACCATATATTTT.

V usage is TRBV2 and J usage is TRBJ2-2, with D possibly matching TRBD1 (8 bases). V lost 6 bases, J lost 6 bases, and 14 bases lay in between. Germline V CDR1 and CDR2: SNHLY, FYNNEI. The CDR3 consists of 14 residues. CDR3 in DNA: TGTGCCAGCAGCAGGACAGGGAGGGCCGGGGAGCTGTTTTTT. It translates to CASSRTGRAGELFF.

The chain couples TRBV25-1 to TRBJ2-3; tentative D call: TRBD2 (6 bases). Trimming took 3 bases from V and 2 from J, leaving 18 bases between them. Germline V lookup: CDR1 MGHDK, CDR2 SYGVNS. The CDR3 sequence is 17 residues long. The CDR3 DNA follows: TGTGCCAGCAGTGACCCCGCCTGGGGGGAATACACAGATACGCAGTATTTT. This translates into CASSDPAWGEYTDTQYF.

The CDR3 DNA reads as TGTGCCAGCAGCTTGCGACAGGGAAACTACGAGCAGTACTTC. It is translated as CASSLRQGNYEQYF. The V and J genes are TRBV3-1 (or the pseudogene TRBV3-2) and TRBJ2-7, with 7 bases that match TRBD1. CDR1 and CDR2 (germline): LGHDT, YNNKEL (reference sequence). The CDR3 has 14 residues. The J segment lost 3 bases and the V segment lost 5 bases, leaving 7 bases of the junction unmatched.

V gene TRBV5-4 combines with J gene TRBJ1-4; D unclear. Trimming removed 2 bases at V and 4 bases at J, with 9 bases between. The CDR3 is 14 amino acids. CDR1 and CDR2 (germline): SGHNT, YYREEE (reference sequence). This chain's CDR3 is CASSLNGGNEKLFF. The CDR3 nucleotides are TGTGCCAGCAGCTTAAACGGCGGTAATGAAAAACTGTTTTTT.